This TCR beta chain was captured in a study of T cells after yellow fever vaccination. Each CDR3 protein is one row after TCRdb ran MiXCR on the 5' RACE reads. The table shows tens of thousands of distinct CDR3 sequences, with 7.4% occurring only once. This clonotype was seen just once. The CDR3 is made up of 13 amino acids. With 1 base removed from V and 6 bases from J, the gap between germline ends came to 7 bases. The germline V gene has CDR1 SGHAT and CDR2 FQNNGV. This clonotype originated in a man aged 18 to 35 who received the YFV17D yellow fever vaccine. The gene calls are TRBV11-2 and TRBJ1-5, with no clear D. This specimen consisted of CD8+ T cells sorted from PBMCs, obtained around 16 days after the first yellow fever vaccination. The CDR3 sequence is CASSLGSSQPQHF. The DNA of the CDR3 is TGTGCCAGCAGCTTAGGGTCCAGTCAGCCCCAGCATTTT.